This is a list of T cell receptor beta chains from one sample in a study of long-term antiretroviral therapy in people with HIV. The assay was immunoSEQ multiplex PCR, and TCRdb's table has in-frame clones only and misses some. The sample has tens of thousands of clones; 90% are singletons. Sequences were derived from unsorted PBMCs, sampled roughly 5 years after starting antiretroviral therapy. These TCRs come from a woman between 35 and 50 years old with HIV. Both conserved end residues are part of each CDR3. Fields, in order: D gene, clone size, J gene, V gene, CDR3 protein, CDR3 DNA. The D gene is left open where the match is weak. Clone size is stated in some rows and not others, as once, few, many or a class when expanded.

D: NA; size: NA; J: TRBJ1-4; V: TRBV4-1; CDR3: CASSQGTNEKLFF; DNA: TGCGCCAGCAGCCAAGGGACTAATGAAAAACTGTTTTTT
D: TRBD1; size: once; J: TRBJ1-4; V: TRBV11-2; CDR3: CASSFPEGGQGKKLFF; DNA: TGTGCCAGCAGCTTCCCGGAGGGGGGACAGGGAAAAAAACTGTTTTTT
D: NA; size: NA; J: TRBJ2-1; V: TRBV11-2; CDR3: CASSLSGTPYNEQFF; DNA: TGTGCCAGCAGCCTCTCCGGGACACCGTACAATGAGCAGTTCTTC
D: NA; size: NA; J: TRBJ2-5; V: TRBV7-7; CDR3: CASSLIGNSGETQYF; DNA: TGTGCCAGCAGCTTAATCGGGAACTCGGGAGAGACCCAGTACTTC
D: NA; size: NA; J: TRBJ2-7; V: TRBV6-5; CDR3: CASSYSRGLYEQYF; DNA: TGTGCCAGCAGTTACTCGAGAGGGCTTTACGAGCAGTACTTC
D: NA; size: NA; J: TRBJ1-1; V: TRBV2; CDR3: CASTYRENTEAFF; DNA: TGTGCCAGCACGTACAGGGAGAACACTGAAGCTTTCTTT
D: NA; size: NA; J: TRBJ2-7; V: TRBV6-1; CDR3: CASSEAIQIYEQYF; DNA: TGTGCCAGCAGTGAAGCGATACAAATCTACGAGCAGTACTTC
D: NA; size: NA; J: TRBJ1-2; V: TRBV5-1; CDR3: CASSPLGERGGYTF; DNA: TGCGCCAGCAGCCCTCTTGGAGAAAGGGGTGGCTACACCTTC
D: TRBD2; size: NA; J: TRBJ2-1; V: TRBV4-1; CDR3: CASSPMGRERSYNEQFF; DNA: TGCGCCAGCAGCCCCATGGGGCGGGAGCGATCCTACAATGAGCAGTTCTTC
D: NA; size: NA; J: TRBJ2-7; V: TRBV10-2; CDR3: CASRELGYEQYF; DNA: TGCGCCAGCAGAGAACTAGGCTACGAGCAGTACTTC
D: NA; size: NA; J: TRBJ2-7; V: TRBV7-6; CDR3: CASSPSGRETGEQYF; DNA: TGTGCCAGCAGTCCCAGTGGCAGGGAAACGGGAGAGCAGTACTTC
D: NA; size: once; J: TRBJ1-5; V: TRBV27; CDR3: CASSFIDGQPQHF; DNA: TGTGCCAGCAGTTTCATTGACGGCCAGCCCCAGCATTTT
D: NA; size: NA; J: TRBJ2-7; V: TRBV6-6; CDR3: CASSFLNTYEQYF; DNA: TGTGCCAGCAGCTTCCTTAACACCTACGAGCAGTACTTC
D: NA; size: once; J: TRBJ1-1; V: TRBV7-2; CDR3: CASRDSKTARAFF; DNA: TGTGCCAGCAGGGATTCAAAGACAGCCCGCGCTTTCTTT
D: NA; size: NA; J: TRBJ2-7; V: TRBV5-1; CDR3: CASSLDGRTYEQYF; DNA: TGCGCCAGCAGCTTGGACGGCCGAACATACGAGCAGTACTTC
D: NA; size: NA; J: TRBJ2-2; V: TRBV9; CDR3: CASSGIVPGELFF; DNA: TGTGCCAGCAGCGGGATTGTTCCCGGGGAGCTGTTTTTT
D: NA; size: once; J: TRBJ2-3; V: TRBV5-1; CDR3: CASSRGGVNTDTQYF; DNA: TGCGCCAGCAGCAGGGGCGGGGTAAACACAGATACGCAGTATTTT
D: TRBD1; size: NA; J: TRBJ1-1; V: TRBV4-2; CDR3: CASSQGTGGEVRAFF; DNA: TGTGCCAGCAGCCAAGGGACAGGGGGTGAAGTGCGAGCTTTCTTT
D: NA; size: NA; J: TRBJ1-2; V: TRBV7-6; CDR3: CASSFDSAVGYTF; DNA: TGTGCCAGCAGCTTCGACAGCGCGGTGGGCTACACCTTC
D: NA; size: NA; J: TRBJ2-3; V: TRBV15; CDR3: CATSQGGAGTDTQYF; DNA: TGTGCCACCAGTCAGGGCGGAGCAGGCACAGATACGCAGTATTTT
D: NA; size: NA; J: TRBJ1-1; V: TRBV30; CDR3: CAWRPYQAMNTEAFF; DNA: TGTGCCTGGAGACCTTACCAGGCCATGAACACTGAAGCTTTCTTT
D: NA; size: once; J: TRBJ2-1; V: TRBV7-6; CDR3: CASSYGTHLMRQFF; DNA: TGTGCCAGCAGCTACGGGACCCATCTGATGAGGCAGTTCTTC
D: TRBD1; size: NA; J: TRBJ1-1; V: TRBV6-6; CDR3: CASSRTGYFDEAFF; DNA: TGTGCCAGCAGTCGGACAGGGTACTTCGATGAAGCTTTCTTT
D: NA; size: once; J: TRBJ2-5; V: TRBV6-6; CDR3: CASRRSGWEETQYF; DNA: TGTGCCAGCAGACGATCAGGGTGGGAAGAGACCCAGTACTTC
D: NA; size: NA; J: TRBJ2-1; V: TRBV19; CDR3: CASSVGGLGNNEQFF; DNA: TGTGCCAGTAGTGTGGGGGGCCTCGGAAACAATGAGCAGTTCTTC
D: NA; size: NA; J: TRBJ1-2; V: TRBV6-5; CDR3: CASSLEPNYGYTF; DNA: TGTGCCAGCAGCCTCGAGCCTAACTATGGCTACACCTTC
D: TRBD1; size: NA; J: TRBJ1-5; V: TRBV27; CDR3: CASRMGTGVDQTQHF; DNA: TGTGCCAGCAGAATGGGGACAGGGGTTGATCAGACCCAGCATTTT
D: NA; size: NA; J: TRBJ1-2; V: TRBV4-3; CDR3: CASSQDWVDNYGYTF; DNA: TGCGCCAGCAGCCAAGATTGGGTGGATAACTATGGCTACACCTTC
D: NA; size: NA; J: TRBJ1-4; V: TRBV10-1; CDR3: CASIPVDSNNEKLFF; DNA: TGCGCCAGTATACCCGTGGACAGCAATAATGAAAAACTGTTTTTT
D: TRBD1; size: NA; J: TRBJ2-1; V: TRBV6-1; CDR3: CASIETDRVDEQFF; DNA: TGTGCCAGCATAGAGACCGACAGGGTGGATGAGCAGTTCTTC
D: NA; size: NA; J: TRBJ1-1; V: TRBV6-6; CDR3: CASSLDRNTEAFF; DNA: TGTGCCAGCAGTCTAGACAGGAACACTGAAGCTTTCTTT
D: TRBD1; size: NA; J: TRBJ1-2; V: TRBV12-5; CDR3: CASAKDRENYGYTF; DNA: TGTGCTAGTGCTAAGGACAGGGAGAACTATGGCTACACCTTC
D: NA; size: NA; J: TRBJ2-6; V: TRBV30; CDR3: CACDIRNAGANVLTF; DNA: TGTGCCTGTGACATCCGTAACGCTGGGGCCAACGTCCTGACTTTC
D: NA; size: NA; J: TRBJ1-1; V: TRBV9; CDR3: CASSVGPPSNTEAFF; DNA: TGTGCCAGCAGCGTAGGACCGCCGTCGAACACTGAAGCTTTCTTT
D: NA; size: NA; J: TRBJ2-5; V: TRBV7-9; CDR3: CASSLAGSQYNQETQYF; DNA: TGTGCCAGCAGCTTAGCGGGTAGTCAATATAATCAAGAGACCCAGTACTTC
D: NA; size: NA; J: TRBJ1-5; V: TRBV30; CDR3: CAWSPGTGPQHF; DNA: TGTGCCTGGAGTCCCGGTACAGGGCCCCAGCATTTT
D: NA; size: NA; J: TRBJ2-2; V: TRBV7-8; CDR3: CASSLYLIPGQLGPGELFF; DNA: TGTGCCAGCAGCTTATACCTTATACCGGGACAACTAGGCCCCGGGGAGCTGTTTTTT
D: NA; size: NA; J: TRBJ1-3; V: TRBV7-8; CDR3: CASSLGGTSDTIYF; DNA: TGTGCCAGCAGCTTAGGGGGGACTTCGGACACCATATATTTT
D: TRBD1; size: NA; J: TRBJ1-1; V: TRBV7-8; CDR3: CASSFGTGNTEAFF; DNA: TGTGCCAGCAGCTTCGGGACAGGGAACACTGAAGCTTTCTTT
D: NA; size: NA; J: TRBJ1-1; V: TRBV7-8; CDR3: CASSLVSRDTEAFF; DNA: TGTGCCAGCAGCTTAGTCAGTAGGGACACTGAAGCTTTCTTT
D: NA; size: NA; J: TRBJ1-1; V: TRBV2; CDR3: CASSDFQVEAFF; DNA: TGTGCCAGCAGTGATTTTCAGGTTGAAGCTTTCTTT
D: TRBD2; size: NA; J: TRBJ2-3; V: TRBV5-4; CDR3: CASRPGGGTDTQYF; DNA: TGTGCCAGCAGGCCGGGGGGTGGCACAGATACGCAGTATTTT
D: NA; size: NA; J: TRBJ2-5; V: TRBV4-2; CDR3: CASSQEAESWETQYF; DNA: TGTGCCAGCAGCCAAGAGGCGGAGAGTTGGGAGACCCAGTACTTC
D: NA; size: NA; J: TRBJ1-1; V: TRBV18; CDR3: CASATAAVVTEAFF; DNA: TGTGCCAGCGCTACCGCGGCTGTAGTAACTGAAGCTTTCTTT
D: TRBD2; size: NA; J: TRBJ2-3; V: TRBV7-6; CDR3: CASLKGGRSPDTQYF; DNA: TGTGCCAGCTTGAAGGGCGGGAGGAGTCCAGATACGCAGTATTTT
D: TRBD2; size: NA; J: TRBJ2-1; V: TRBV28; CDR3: CASSSPRLAGVRGEQFF; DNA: TGTGCCAGCAGTTCCCCCCGACTAGCGGGAGTACGCGGTGAGCAGTTCTTC
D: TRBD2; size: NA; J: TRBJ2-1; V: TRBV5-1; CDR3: CASSPGLAGDSYNEQFF; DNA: TGCGCCAGCAGCCCCGGACTAGCGGGAGACTCCTACAATGAGCAGTTCTTC
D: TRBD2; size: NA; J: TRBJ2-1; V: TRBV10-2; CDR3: CASGRGGSEQFF; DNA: TGCGCCAGCGGGCGGGGGGGCAGTGAGCAGTTCTTC
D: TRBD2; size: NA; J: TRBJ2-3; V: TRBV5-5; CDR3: CASIGLAGTDTQYF; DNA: TGTGCCAGCATCGGACTAGCGGGCACAGATACGCAGTATTTT
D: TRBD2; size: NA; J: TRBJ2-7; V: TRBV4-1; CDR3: CASSQGTSGNREQYF; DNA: TGCGCCAGCAGCCAGGGGACTAGCGGGAATAGAGAGCAGTACTTC
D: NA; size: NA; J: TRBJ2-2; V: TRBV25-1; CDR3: CASSESRGSTRGELFF; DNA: TGTGCCAGCAGTGAAAGTCGGGGGTCCACAAGGGGGGAGCTGTTTTTT